Listed below are T cell receptor beta chains from one sample, sequenced in a study of vaccination and CD4 T cells after COVID-19. A single record per CDR3 protein comes from TCRdb applying MiXCR to the PCR reads. The sample has more than 10,000 distinct CDR3 sequences; under 80% are singletons. Their target antigens are unknown. Sequencing used CD4+ T cells from blood, cultured in vitro. The receptors here all came from a human donor who had recovered from COVID-19. CDR3s include the opening cysteine and the closing phenylalanine or tryptophan. D genes are given only for firm matches. The size field is filled for only some rows; it gives once, few, many or a size class.

>TRBD1|TRBV19|few|TRBJ2-7
CASSFSGQGSYEQYF
TGTGCCAGTAGTTTCTCGGGACAGGGGAGCTACGAGCAGTACTTC
>-|TRBV2|-|TRBJ1-1
CASGQLNTEAFF
TGTGCCAGCGGACAGTTGAACACTGAAGCTTTCTTT
>TRBD1|TRBV6-1|few|TRBJ2-7
CASTKGQGYEQYF
TGTGCCAGCACCAAAGGACAGGGCTACGAGCAGTACTTC
>-|TRBV20-1|-|TRBJ1-6
CSARVGTDSSYNSPLHF
TGCAGTGCTAGAGTGGGGACGGATAGCTCCTATAATTCACCCCTCCACTTT
>-|TRBV7-8|few|TRBJ1-5
CASSSLYSNQPQHF
TGTGCCAGCAGCTCATTGTATAGCAATCAGCCCCAGCATTTT
>-|TRBV6-2/TRBV6-3|-|TRBJ2-4
CASSLGAKNIQYF
TGTGCCAGCAGCCTAGGAGCCAAAAACATTCAGTACTTC
>-|TRBV20-1|-|TRBJ1-1
CSARGNTEAFF
TGCAGTGCTCGGGGAAACACTGAAGCTTTCTTT
>TRBD1|TRBV5-1|few|TRBJ1-3
CASSSAGGSGNTIYF
TGCGCCAGCAGCAGCGCAGGGGGCTCTGGAAACACCATATATTTT
>-|TRBV10-1|-|TRBJ2-7
CASSAHPFSYEQYF
TGCGCCAGCAGCGCCCACCCGTTCTCCTACGAGCAGTACTTC
>-|TRBV20-1|-|TRBJ1-2
CSALPGPGEGSYTF
TGCAGTGCTCTCCCCGGCCCGGGGGAAGGGAGCTACACCTTC
>TRBD2|TRBV28|few|TRBJ2-3
CASSTREGQSDTQYF
TGTGCCAGCAGCACGAGGGAGGGCCAGTCAGATACGCAGTATTTT
>TRBD1|TRBV18|-|TRBJ1-1
CASSPRQGGGQAFF
TGTGCCAGCTCACCGAGACAGGGGGGCGGTCAAGCTTTCTTT
>TRBD1|TRBV19|-|TRBJ1-1
CASSNPGGWTEAFF
TGTGCCAGTAGTAATCCAGGGGGTTGGACTGAAGCTTTCTTT
>-|TRBV7-2|-|TRBJ2-5
CASSLGGGGQYF
TGTGCCAGCAGCCTCGGGGGAGGAGGCCAGTACTTC
>TRBD1|TRBV12-3/TRBV12-4|-|TRBJ1-5
CASSSPGQGNQPQHF
TGTGCCAGCAGTTCCCCGGGACAGGGGAATCAGCCCCAGCATTTT